A selection of T cell receptor beta chains follows, all from one sample in a study of blood T cell repertoires in COVID-19. The table came from immunoSEQ multiplex PCR; TCRdb's copy has only in-frame clones and leaves some out. The table records 330,000 or so clones, roughly 88% of them present only once. Input material: PBMCs or T cells enriched from blood (not recorded which). The receptors come from a man aged 30 to 39 who had recovered from COVID-19. Each CDR3 is given with its conserved first and last residue. Each record gives: J gene, clone size, D gene, V gene, CDR3 protein, CDR3 DNA. A D gene is named only where the DNA matches it firmly. The size field is filled for only some rows; it gives once, few, many or a size class.

TRBJ1-1,NA,NA,TRBV5-8,CASTLAGVNTEAFF,TGTGCCAGCACCCTGGCCGGGGTAAACACTGAAGCTTTCTTT
TRBJ2-7,NA,NA,TRBV10-2,CASSLGSYEQYF,TGCGCCAGCAGCCTAGGATCCTACGAGCAGTACTTC
TRBJ2-5,NA,TRBD2,TRBV7-2,CASSLALPTSGGNQETQYF,TGTGCCAGCAGCTTAGCGCTACCGACTAGCGGGGGGAACCAAGAGACCCAGTACTTC
TRBJ2-3,NA,TRBD2,TRBV19,CASSPRGGLVTDTQYF,TGTGCCAGTAGTCCCCGGGGGGGCTTAGTCACAGATACGCAGTATTTT
TRBJ2-1,once,NA,TRBV28,CASSSAGTGAYNEQFF,TGTGCCAGCAGTTCCGCAGGTACAGGAGCCTACAATGAGCAGTTCTTC
TRBJ2-3,NA,NA,TRBV7-6,CASSFRGADTQYF,TGTGCCAGCAGCTTCAGGGGTGCAGATACGCAGTATTTT
TRBJ1-2,NA,NA,TRBV5-8,CASSLGVYGYTF,TGTGCCAGCAGCTTGGGAGTATATGGCTACACCTTC
TRBJ2-7,NA,NA,TRBV5-4,CASSSGMGEQYF,TGTGCCAGCAGCTCCGGGATGGGTGAGCAGTACTTC
TRBJ1-2,NA,NA,TRBV5-4,CASSLDGTRGYTF,TGTGCCAGCAGCTTGGACGGGACACGTGGCTACACCTTC
TRBJ1-2,NA,NA,TRBV6-1,CASSEVGESAGYTF,TGTGCCAGCAGTGAAGTCGGGGAAAGTGCTGGCTACACCTTC
TRBJ2-1,NA,TRBD2,TRBV19,CASSTTSGSYNEQFF,TGTGCCAGTAGTACGACTAGCGGCTCCTACAATGAGCAGTTCTTC
TRBJ1-1,NA,NA,TRBV7-2,CASSFITEAFF,TGTGCCAGCAGCTTTATAACGGAGGCTTTCTTT
TRBJ1-6,few,NA,TRBV10-3,CAISELGVSPLHF,TGTGCCATCAGTGAGTTAGGGGTCTCACCCCTCCACTTT
TRBJ1-6,NA,NA,TRBV2,CATSREIDSPLHF,TGTGCCACCTCCCGGGAGATTGATTCACCCCTCCACTTT
TRBJ1-2,NA,TRBD1,TRBV2,CASSGDRYYGYTF,TGTGCCAGCAGCGGGGACAGATACTATGGCTACACCTTC
TRBJ1-5,few,NA,TRBV2,CASSGESNQPQHF,TGTGCCAGCAGTGGAGAAAGCAATCAGCCCCAGCATTTT
TRBJ2-7,NA,TRBD2,TRBV18,CASSPRLAWEQYF,TGTGCCAGCTCACCGCGACTAGCGTGGGAGCAGTACTTC